Listed here are 5 T cell receptor beta chains from one sample, sequenced in a study of monozygotic twins with cystic fibrosis. Sequencing was performed with immunoSEQ multiplex PCR; in TCRdb, only in-frame clones are kept and a portion is missing. The sample records roughly 13,000 clones, around 93% being singletons. Sample: blood. These receptor sequences come from a girl under 10 years old with cystic fibrosis.

The gene calls are TRBV7-2 and TRBJ2-3; 10 bases line up with TRBD2. Germline V gives CDR1 SGHTA, CDR2 FQGNSA. The length of the CDR3 is 14 residues. V trimming: 5 bases; J trimming: 5 bases; junction bases outside the gene matches: 4. DNA for the CDR3: TGTGCCAGCAGCGTCCGGACTAGCGGAGATACGCAGTATTTT. It encodes CASSVRTSGDTQYF.

This chain connects TRBV19 to TRBJ2-6, with D possibly being TRBD1 (6 bases). This CDR3 region has 19 residues. Germline CDR1 LNHDA, CDR2 SQIVND (reference sequence). Trimming cost V 7 bases and J 0 bases, with 22 bases left between them. The CDR3 DNA follows: TGTGCCAGTACTCTATCACAGGGTCTGATAGACTCTGGGGCCAACGTCCTGACTTTC. Its translation is CASTLSQGLIDSGANVLTF.

There are a few counts of this clone. The V call is TRBV28, the J call TRBJ2-7; D remains unclear. Trimming stripped 3 bases from V and 3 bases from J, with 18 bases between. This CDR3 contains 16 residues. Germline V gene sequence: CDR1 MDHEN, CDR2 SYDVKM. The CDR3 sequence is CASSFRMTRGYYEQYF. The CDR3 nucleotides are TGTGCCAGCAGTTTCCGGATGACTCGAGGCTACTACGAGCAGTACTTC. Looking up the rest from reference TRBV28 and TRBJ2-7 gives the full variable domain: DVKVTQSSRYLVKRTGEKVFLECVQDMDHENMFWYRQDPGLGLRLIYFSYDVKMKEKGDIPEGYSVSREKKERFSLILESASTNQTSMYLCASSFRMTRGYYEQYFGPGTRLTVT.

This clone was seen more than once but under ten times. The rearrangement links TRBV28 to TRBJ2-1, with 10 bases matching TRBD2. Germline V gene data show CDR1 as MDHEN and CDR2 as SYDVKM. The ends lost 6 bases at V and 6 bases at J; junction bases unmatched: 8. The CDR3 consists of 15 residues. CDR3: CASSDSGRVGNEQFF. CDR3 nucleotide sequence: TGTGCCAGCAGCGACAGCGGGAGGGTTGGCAATGAGCAGTTCTTC.

The V call is TRBV9, the J call TRBJ1-1, with D hard to call. Germline V lookup: CDR1 SGDLS, CDR2 YYNGEE. This CDR3 is built from 12 residues. Trimming removed 6 bases at V and 1 base at J, with 7 bases between. CDR3 coding DNA: TGTGCCAGCACCTCCGAGAACACTGAAGCTTTCTTT. Translation gives CASTSENTEAFF.